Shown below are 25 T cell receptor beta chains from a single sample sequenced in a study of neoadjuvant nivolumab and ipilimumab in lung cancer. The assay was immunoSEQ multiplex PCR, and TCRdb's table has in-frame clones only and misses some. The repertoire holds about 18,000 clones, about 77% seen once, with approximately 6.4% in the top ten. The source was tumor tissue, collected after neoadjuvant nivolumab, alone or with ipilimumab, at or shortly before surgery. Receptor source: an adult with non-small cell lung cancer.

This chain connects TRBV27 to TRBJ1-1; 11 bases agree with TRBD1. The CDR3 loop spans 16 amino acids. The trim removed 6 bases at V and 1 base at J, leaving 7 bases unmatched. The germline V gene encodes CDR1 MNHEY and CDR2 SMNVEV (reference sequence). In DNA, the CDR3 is TGTGCCAGCAGGACAGGGACAGGGGGACAGAACACTGAAGCTTTCTTT. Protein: CASRTGTGGQNTEAFF.

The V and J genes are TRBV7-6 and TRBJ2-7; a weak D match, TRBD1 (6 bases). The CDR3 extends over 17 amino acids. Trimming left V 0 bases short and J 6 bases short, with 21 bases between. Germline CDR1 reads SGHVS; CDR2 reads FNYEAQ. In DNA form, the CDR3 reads TGTGCCAGCAGCTTAGCGGCCGGGGAGATAGCCAGGGGCGAGCAGTACTTC. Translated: CASSLAAGEIARGEQYF.

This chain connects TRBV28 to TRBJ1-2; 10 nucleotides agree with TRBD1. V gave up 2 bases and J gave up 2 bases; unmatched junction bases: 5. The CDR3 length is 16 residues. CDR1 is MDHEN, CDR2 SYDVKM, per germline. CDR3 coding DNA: TGTGCCAGCAGTTTACCCTTGGGACAGGGGAACTATGGCTACACCTTC. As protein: CASSLPLGQGNYGYTF.

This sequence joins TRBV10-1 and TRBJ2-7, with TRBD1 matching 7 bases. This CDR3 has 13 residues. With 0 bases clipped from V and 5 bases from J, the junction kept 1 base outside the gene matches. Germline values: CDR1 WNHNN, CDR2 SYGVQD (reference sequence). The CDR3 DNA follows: TGCGCCAGCAGTGAGTCGACAGGGAACGAGCAGTACTTC. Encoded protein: CASSESTGNEQYF.

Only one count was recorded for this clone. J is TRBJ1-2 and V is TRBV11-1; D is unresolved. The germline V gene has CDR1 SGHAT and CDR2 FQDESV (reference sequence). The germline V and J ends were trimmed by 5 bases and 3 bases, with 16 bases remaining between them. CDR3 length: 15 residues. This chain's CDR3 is CASSPRGALDYGYTF. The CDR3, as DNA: TGTGCCAGCAGCCCCCGCGGCGCATTAGACTATGGCTACACCTTC.

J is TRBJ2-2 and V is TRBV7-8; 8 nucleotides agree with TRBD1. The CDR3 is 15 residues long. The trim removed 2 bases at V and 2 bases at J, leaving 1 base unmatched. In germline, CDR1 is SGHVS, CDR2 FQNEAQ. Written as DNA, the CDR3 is TGTGCCAGCAGCTTAACAGGGGGTAACACCGGGGAGCTGTTTTTT. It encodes CASSLTGGNTGELFF. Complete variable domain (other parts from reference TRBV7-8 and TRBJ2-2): GAGVSQSPRYKVAKRGQDVALRCDPISGHVSLFWYQQALGQGPEFLTYFQNEAQLDKSGLPSDRFFAERPEGSVSTLKIQRTQQEDSAVYLCASSLTGGNTGELFFGEGSRLTVL.

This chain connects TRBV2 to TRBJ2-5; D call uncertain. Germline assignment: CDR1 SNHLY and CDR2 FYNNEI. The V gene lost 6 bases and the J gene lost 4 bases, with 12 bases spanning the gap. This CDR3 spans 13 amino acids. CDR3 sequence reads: CASRVHLGETQYF. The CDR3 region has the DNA TGTGCCAGCAGGGTTCACTTAGGAGAGACCCAGTACTTC.

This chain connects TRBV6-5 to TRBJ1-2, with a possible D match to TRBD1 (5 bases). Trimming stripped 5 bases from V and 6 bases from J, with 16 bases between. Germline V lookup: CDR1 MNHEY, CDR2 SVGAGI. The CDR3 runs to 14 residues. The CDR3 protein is CASSRQGGGDGYTF. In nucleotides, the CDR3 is TGTGCCAGCAGTCGTCAGGGAGGAGGAGATGGCTACACCTTC.

CDR3 loop: CSVGASFYEQFF. The DNA of the CDR3 is TGCAGCGTTGGTGCTAGCTTCTATGAGCAGTTCTTC. V and J are TRBV29-1 and TRBJ2-1; D possibly corresponds to TRBD2 (5 bases). Trimming cost V 4 bases and J 8 bases, with 12 bases left between them. This CDR3 has 12 amino acids. Germline values: CDR1 SQVTM, CDR2 ANQGSEA.

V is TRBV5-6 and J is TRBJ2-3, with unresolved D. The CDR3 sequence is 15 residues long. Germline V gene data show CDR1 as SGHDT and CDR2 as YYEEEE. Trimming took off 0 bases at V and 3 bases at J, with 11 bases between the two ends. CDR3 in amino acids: CASSLALGYTDTQYF. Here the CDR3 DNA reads TGTGCCAGCAGCTTGGCCCTGGGGTATACAGATACGCAGTATTTT.

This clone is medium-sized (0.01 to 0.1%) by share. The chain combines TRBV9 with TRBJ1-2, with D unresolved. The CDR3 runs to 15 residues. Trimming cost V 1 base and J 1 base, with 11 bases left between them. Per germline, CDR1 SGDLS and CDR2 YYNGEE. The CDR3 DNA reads TGTGCCAGCAGCGTAAGCGGGTACAGTAACTATGGCTACACCTTC. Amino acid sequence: CASSVSGYSNYGYTF.

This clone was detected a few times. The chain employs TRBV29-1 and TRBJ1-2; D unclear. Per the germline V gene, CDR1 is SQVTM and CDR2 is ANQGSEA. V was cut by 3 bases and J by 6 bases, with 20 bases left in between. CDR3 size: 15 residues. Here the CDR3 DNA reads TGCAGCGTTGACCCGATCAGGCCCACAGAGAATGGCTACACCTTC. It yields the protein CSVDPIRPTENGYTF.

The CDR3 spells CASSNGGLSYEQYF. CDR3 nucleotide sequence: TGTGCCAGCAGTAATGGGGGCCTTTCCTACGAGCAGTACTTC. The chain combines TRBV25-1 with TRBJ2-7; D perhaps matches TRBD1 (6 bases). CDR1 MGHDK and CDR2 SYGVNS come from the germline V gene. The CDR3 covers 14 residues. V lost 5 bases and J lost 1, with 12 bases in between.

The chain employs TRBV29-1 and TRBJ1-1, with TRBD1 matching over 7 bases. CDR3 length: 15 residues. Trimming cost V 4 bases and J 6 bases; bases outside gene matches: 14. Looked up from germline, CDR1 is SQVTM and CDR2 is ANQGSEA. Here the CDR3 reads CSVASRDRGFAEAFF. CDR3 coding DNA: TGCAGCGTTGCTTCCCGGGACAGAGGGTTTGCTGAAGCTTTCTTT.

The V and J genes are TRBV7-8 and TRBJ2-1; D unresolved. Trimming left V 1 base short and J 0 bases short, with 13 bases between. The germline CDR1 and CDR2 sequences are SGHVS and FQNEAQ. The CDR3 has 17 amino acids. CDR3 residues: CASSLEVPESSYNEQFF. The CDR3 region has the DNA TGTGCCAGCAGCTTAGAAGTCCCTGAGAGCTCCTACAATGAGCAGTTCTTC.

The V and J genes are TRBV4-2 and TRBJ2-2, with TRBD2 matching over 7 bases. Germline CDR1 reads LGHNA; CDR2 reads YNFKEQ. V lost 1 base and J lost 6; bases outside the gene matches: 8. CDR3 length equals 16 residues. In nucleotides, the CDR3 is TGTGCCAGCAGCCAAGTGGGGGGGGTACCGGCCGGGGAGCTGTTTTTT. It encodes CASSQVGGVPAGELFF.

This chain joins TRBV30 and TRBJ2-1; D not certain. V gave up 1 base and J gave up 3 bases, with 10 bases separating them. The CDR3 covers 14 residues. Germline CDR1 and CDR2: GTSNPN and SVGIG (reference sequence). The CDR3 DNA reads TGTGCCTGGAGTGGCCGGGTCGTCTACAATGAGCAGTTCTTC. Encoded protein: CAWSGRVVYNEQFF.

The CDR3 sequence is CSVEGGTAESNTEAFF. CDR3 nucleotide sequence: TGCAGCGTTGAAGGGGGGACAGCCGAATCGAACACTGAAGCTTTCTTT. J is TRBJ1-1 and V is TRBV29-1, with 7 bases lining up with TRBD1. Germline V gene lookup returns CDR1 SQVTM and CDR2 ANQGSEA. The CDR3 spans 16 residues. The trim removed 1 base at V and 1 base at J, leaving 9 bases unmatched.

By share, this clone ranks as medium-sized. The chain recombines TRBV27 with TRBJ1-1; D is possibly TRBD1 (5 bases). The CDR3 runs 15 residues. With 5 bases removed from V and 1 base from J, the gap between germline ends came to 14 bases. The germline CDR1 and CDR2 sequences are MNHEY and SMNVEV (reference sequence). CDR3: CASSPTFDRNTEAFF. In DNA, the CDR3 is TGTGCCAGCAGTCCGACTTTCGACAGGAACACTGAAGCTTTCTTT.

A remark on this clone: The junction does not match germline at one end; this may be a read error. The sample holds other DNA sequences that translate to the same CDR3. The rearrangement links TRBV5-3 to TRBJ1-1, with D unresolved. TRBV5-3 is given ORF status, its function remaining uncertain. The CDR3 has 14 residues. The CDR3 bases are TGTGCCAGCAGCTTACAGAGGATGAACACTGAAGCTTTCTTT. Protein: CASSLQRMNTEAFF.

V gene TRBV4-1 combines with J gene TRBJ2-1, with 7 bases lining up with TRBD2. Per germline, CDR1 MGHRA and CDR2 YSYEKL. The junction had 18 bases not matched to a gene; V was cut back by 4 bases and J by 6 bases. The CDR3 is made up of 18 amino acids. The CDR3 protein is CASSPGGSGKGDGNEQFF. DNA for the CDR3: TGCGCCAGCAGCCCCGGGGGGAGTGGGAAAGGGGACGGCAATGAGCAGTTCTTC.

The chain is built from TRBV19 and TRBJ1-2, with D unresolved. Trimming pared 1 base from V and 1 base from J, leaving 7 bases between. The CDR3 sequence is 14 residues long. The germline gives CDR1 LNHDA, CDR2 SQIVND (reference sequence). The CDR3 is CASSIAGDNYGYTF. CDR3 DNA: TGTGCCAGTAGTATAGCTGGAGATAACTATGGCTACACCTTC.

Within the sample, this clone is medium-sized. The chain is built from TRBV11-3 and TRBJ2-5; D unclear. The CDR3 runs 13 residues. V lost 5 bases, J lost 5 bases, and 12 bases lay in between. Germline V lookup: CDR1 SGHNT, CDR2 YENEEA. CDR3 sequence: CASSAAGVETQYF. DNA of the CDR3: TGTGCCAGCAGCGCCGCAGGAGTGGAGACCCAGTACTTC.

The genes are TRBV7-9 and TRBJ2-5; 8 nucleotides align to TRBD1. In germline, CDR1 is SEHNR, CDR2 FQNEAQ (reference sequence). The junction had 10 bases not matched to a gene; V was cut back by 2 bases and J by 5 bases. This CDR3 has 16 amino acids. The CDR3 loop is CASSLLRTGRWETQYF. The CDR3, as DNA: TGTGCCAGCAGCTTACTTAGGACAGGGCGGTGGGAGACCCAGTACTTC. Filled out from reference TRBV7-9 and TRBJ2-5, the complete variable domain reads DTGVSQNPRHKITKRGQNVTFRCDPISEHNRLYWYRQTLGQGPEFLTYFQNEAQLEKSRLLSDRFSAERPKGSFSTLEIQRTEQGDSAMYLCASSLLRTGRWETQYFGPGTRLLVL.

DNA of the CDR3: TGTGCCAGCAGTGGAAACAGGGGGCGAGACACTGAAGCTTTCTTT. It yields the protein CASSGNRGRDTEAFF. This rearrangement joins TRBV6-6 to TRBJ1-1; 9 bases are shared with TRBD1. Unmatched junction bases numbered 7, after V lost 5 bases and J lost 3 bases. Per germline, CDR1 MNHNY and CDR2 SVGAGI (reference sequence). The CDR3 runs to 15 residues.